The TCR beta chain under discussion was sequenced for a study of neurological immune-mediated disorders. Study overall: Multiple sclerosis patients numbering 34 comprised some 31 relapsing-remitting and 3 secondary progressive patients.

TCRdb fed the 5' RACE reads into MiXCR, producing one record per CDR3 protein. Of around 70,000 distinct CDR3 sequences listed, 4% to 6% were seen once; the top ten hold roughly 7.4%. Trimming stripped 4 bases from V and 7 bases from J, with 12 bases between. The germline gives CDR1 SGHRS, CDR2 YFSETQ. This CDR3 is 14 amino acids long. At least ten counts were recorded for this clonotype. The receptor was isolated from a man aged 18 to 29 with multiple sclerosis. The sequenced sample was PBMCs. The chain recombines TRBV5-1 with TRBJ1-6, with D maybe TRBD1 (5 bases). The CDR3 DNA reads TGCGCCAGCAGCCCCAGGGCGAGCAATTCACCCCTCCACTTT. This translates into CASSPRASNSPLHF.